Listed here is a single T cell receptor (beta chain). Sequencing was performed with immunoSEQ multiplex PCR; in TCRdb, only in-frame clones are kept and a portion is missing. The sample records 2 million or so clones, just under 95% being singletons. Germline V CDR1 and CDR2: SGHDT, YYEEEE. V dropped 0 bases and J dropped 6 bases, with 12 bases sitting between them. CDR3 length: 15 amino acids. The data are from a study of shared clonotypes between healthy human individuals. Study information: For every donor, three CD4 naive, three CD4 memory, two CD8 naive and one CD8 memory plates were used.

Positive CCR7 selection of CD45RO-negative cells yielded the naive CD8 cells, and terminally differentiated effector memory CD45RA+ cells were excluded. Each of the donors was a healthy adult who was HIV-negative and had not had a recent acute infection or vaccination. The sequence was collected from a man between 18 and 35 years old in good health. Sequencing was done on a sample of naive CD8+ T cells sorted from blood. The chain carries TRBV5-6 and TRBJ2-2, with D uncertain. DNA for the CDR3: TGTGCCAGCAGCTTGGGTGTTGGGGTACCCGGGGAGCTGTTTTTT. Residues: CASSLGVGVPGELFF.